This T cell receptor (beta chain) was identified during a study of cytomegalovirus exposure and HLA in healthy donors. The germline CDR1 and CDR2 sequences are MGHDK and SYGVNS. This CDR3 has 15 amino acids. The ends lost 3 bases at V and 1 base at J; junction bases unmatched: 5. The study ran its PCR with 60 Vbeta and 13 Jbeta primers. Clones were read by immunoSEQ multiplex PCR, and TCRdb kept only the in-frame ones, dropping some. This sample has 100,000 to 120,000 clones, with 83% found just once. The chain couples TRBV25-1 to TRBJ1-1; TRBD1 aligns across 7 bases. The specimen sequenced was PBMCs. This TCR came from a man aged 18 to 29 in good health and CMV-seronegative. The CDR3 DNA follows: TGTGCCAGCAGTGATTACAGGGGAGCGAACACTGAAGCTTTCTTT. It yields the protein CASSDYRGANTEAFF. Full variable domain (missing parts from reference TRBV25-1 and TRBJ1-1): EADIYQTPRYLVIGTGKKITLECSQTMGHDKMYWYQQDPGMELHLIHYSYGVNSTEKGDLSSESTVSRIRTEHFPLTLESARPSHTSQYLCASSDYRGANTEAFFGQGTRLTVV.